This TCR beta chain originates from a study of T-cell memory formation after mild COVID-19. Study-wide findings and caveats: Nothing confirmed that second-wave clones peaking on day 37 were specific for SARS-CoV-2.

With constant-segment primers, 5'RACE yielded cDNA libraries of TCR alpha and TCR beta that carried sample barcodes and UMIs. TCRdb processed the 5' RACE reads anew with MiXCR; each CDR3 protein has one entry. The sample consists of roughly 580,000 distinct CDR3 sequences, roughly 17% of them appearing once. Germline assignment: CDR1 DFQATT and CDR2 SNEGSKA (reference sequence). The CDR3 contains 15 residues. This clonotype appeared many times. Its target is unknown. A junction boundary mismatches the germline segment, possibly from a read error. V is TRBV20-1 and J is TRBJ2-5; D gene ambiguous. This clonotype was sampled from an adult woman who had mild COVID-19 (a few samples of this study predate the infection). Cell type and time point are not known. Sequencing used PBMCs or a T cell subset sorted from them (not recorded which). The CDR3 bases are TGCAGTGCCAGAGGCGCTATCTTCCACGGGGAGACCCAGTACTTC. Translating gives CSARGAIFHGETQYF.